These T cell receptor beta chains were read from a single sample in a study of blood T cell repertoires in COVID-19. The data were produced by immunoSEQ multiplex PCR, yet TCRdb's version contains in-frame clones alone and is incomplete. Found here are about 72,000 clones, roughly 82% of them singletons; the top ten hold approximately 6.6%. Sample: peripheral blood. All receptors derive from a man in his sixties with acute or convalescent COVID-19. Each CDR3 is given with its conserved first and last residue. D genes are given only for firm matches. The size field is filled for only some rows; it gives once, few, many or a size class.

CDR3aa	CDR3nt	abundance	d_gene	v_gene	j_gene
CASSIRDRVSNEQFF	TGTGCCAGCAGCATCCGGGACAGAGTCTCCAATGAGCAGTTCTTC	few	TRBD1	TRBV5-6	TRBJ2-1
CASSLYPGGKNGYTF	TGTGCCAGCAGTTTATATCCGGGTGGTAAAAATGGCTACACCTTC	NA	NA	TRBV27	TRBJ1-2
CAWSVGQGIAEAFF	TGTGCCTGGAGTGTGGGGCAGGGTATCGCTGAAGCTTTCTTT	NA	NA	TRBV30	TRBJ1-1
CASSYEGTGVYGYTF	TGTGCCAGCAGTTACGAAGGAACAGGGGTTTATGGCTACACCTTC	once	TRBD1	TRBV6-2/TRBV6-3	TRBJ1-2
CASSENRMAGGRETQYF	TGTGCCAGCAGTGAAAACCGGATGGCAGGGGGTCGAGAGACCCAGTACTTC	NA	TRBD1	TRBV6-1	TRBJ2-5
CASSLRGSPIAEYF	TGTGCCAGCAGCTTGCGTGGCAGCCCGATTGCGGAGTACTTC	NA	NA	TRBV11-2	TRBJ2-4
CASSGLTGVGTEAFF	TGCGCCAGCAGCGGCCTGACAGGGGTAGGCACTGAAGCTTTCTTT	few	TRBD1	TRBV5-1	TRBJ1-1
CASSLEGVPGEKLFF	TGCGCCAGCAGCTTGGAGGGAGTGCCTGGGGAAAAACTGTTTTTT	few	NA	TRBV5-1	TRBJ1-4
CASSTPGQTYEQYF	TGCGCCAGCTCTACTCCGGGACAGACCTACGAGCAGTACTTC	NA	TRBD1	TRBV10-2	TRBJ2-7
CASSPTGGNQPQHF	TGTGCCAGCTCACCGACGGGAGGTAATCAGCCCCAGCATTTT	NA	NA	TRBV18	TRBJ1-5
CASSQGGLAGVGSTDTQYF	TGCGCCAGCAGCCAAGGAGGACTAGCGGGGGTGGGTAGCACAGATACGCAGTATTTT	NA	TRBD2	TRBV4-1	TRBJ2-3
CASSVDPGAYGYTF	TGTGCCAGCAGCGTAGATCCAGGCGCTTATGGCTACACCTTC	NA	NA	TRBV9	TRBJ1-2
CASSLEGGKTDTQYF	TGTGCCAGCAGCTTAGAGGGGGGGAAAACAGATACGCAGTATTTT	NA	TRBD2	TRBV11-2	TRBJ2-3
CASRSGGASGNTIYF	TGTGCCAGCAGGTCAGGGGGCGCGTCGGGAAACACCATATATTTT	NA	TRBD1	TRBV9	TRBJ1-3
CASSQVGSGGGGGSNEQFF	TGTGCCAGCAGCCAAGTTGGTAGCGGGGGGGGAGGAGGTAGCAATGAGCAGTTCTTC	few	TRBD2	TRBV4-2	TRBJ2-1
CASSFGRGHTEAFF	TGCGCCAGCAGCTTTGGCAGGGGGCACACTGAAGCTTTCTTT	NA	TRBD1	TRBV5-1	TRBJ1-1
CASSDGTLQETQYF	TGTGCCAGCAGCGACGGGACTCTCCAAGAGACCCAGTACTTC	NA	NA	TRBV7-2	TRBJ2-5
CASSVRLIAGGWVNEQFF	TGTGCCAGCAGCGTACGCCTGATAGCGGGGGGCTGGGTCAATGAGCAGTTCTTC	NA	TRBD2	TRBV11-2	TRBJ2-1
CASMNGVEAFF	TGTGCCAGCATGAACGGGGTTGAAGCTTTCTTT	NA	NA	TRBV6-5	TRBJ1-1
CASSHIKRWGRGEKLFF	TGTGCCAGCAGCCATATTAAGCGGTGGGGGCGAGGTGAAAAACTGTTTTTT	few	NA	TRBV3-1/TRBV3-2	TRBJ1-4
CASTDGSGGLETQYF	TGTGCCAGCACCGACGGTAGCGGGGGGCTAGAGACCCAGTACTTC	NA	TRBD2	TRBV2	TRBJ2-5
CASSPPGVQADTQYF	TGTGCCAGCTCCCCACCAGGTGTTCAAGCAGATACGCAGTATTTT	NA	NA	TRBV5-4	TRBJ2-3
CASSAPVSYEQYF	TGTGCCAGCAGTGCTCCGGTCTCCTACGAGCAGTACTTC	NA	NA	TRBV25-1	TRBJ2-7
CASSLDRGPTDTQYF	TGTGCCAGCAGCTTGGACAGGGGGCCCACAGATACGCAGTATTTT	NA	TRBD1	TRBV5-5	TRBJ2-3
CASSYLSRDRGTQYF	TGTGCCAGCAGTTACTTATCCCGGGACAGGGGCACGCAGTATTTT	NA	TRBD1	TRBV6-5	TRBJ2-3
CASRGDKAGELFF	TGCGCCAGCAGGGGCGACAAGGCCGGGGAGCTGTTTTTT	NA	NA	TRBV5-1	TRBJ2-2